The sequence of this TCR beta chain was determined in a study of blood T cell repertoires in COVID-19. Overall study context: COVID-19 samples collected from the United States, Italy and Spain covered acute and convalescent phases. T cells, B-cell-depleted T cells, or PBMCs provided the cDNA or gDNA that served as material.

This study enrolled people aged about 18 to 100 from around 26 US geographic areas. Recovered participants had two consecutive negative NP/OP PCR tests, healthcare professional clearance, or symptom resolution. The repertoire was sequenced with immunoSEQ multiplex PCR; TCRdb's copy has only in-frame clones and lacks some. The table has fewer than 300,000 clones, roughly 89% seen once; the top ten hold 8.8%. Sequencing used PBMCs or T cells enriched from blood (not recorded which). The receptor was isolated from a man aged 35-49 years who had recovered from COVID-19.

The CDR3 DNA is TGTGCCAGCAACAACCCAGGCGAAACATCCTACGAGCAGTACTTC. Its translation: CASNNPGETSYEQYF. V and J are TRBV6-5 and TRBJ2-7; no reliable D call. CDR3 length equals 15 residues. Germline V CDR1 and CDR2: MNHEY, SVGAGI. The V end lost 7 bases, the J end lost 1 base, and 17 bases lay between the germline ends.